These 17 T cell receptor beta chains originate from one sample sequenced in a study of spatial heterogeneity in lung cancer. Time point indicated: sample taken at primary tumor resection. Unsorted tumor, nontumor lung tissue or cryopreserved PBMC supplied the whole RNA. TCRdb fed the 5' RACE reads into MiXCR, producing one record per CDR3 protein. The sample comprises about 85,000 distinct CDR3 sequences, approximately 20% of which are singletons, and 6.2% rests with the top ten. Sequenced material: PBMCs, taken at surgery. The receptor set was obtained from a male donor with early-stage non-small cell lung cancer.

This chain joins TRBV6-2 or TRBV6-3 and TRBJ2-1; 14 bases align to TRBD2. J lost 9 bases, V lost 5 bases, and 9 bases had no gene match. This CDR3 spans 16 amino acids. Per germline, CDR1 MNHEY and CDR2 SVGEGT. The CDR3 loop reads CASSRRLAGGPVEQFF. CDR3 coding DNA: TGTGCCAGCAGTCGACGACTAGCGGGGGGGCCCGTTGAGCAGTTCTTC.

In its sample, this clonotype was seen a few times. This chain links TRBV9 with TRBJ2-5, with 7 bases that match TRBD2. The germline CDR1 and CDR2 sequences are SGDLS and YYNGEE. This CDR3 is built from 15 residues. The trim removed 1 base at V and 3 bases at J, leaving 6 bases unmatched. This CDR3 reads CASSVRGDPKETQYF. The CDR3, as DNA: TGTGCCAGCAGCGTACGGGGGGACCCCAAAGAGACCCAGTACTTC.

The V call is TRBV30, the J call TRBJ1-4, with TRBD1 matching over 7 bases. Germline V gene sequence: CDR1 GTSNPN, CDR2 SVGIG (reference sequence). Trimming took 1 base from V and 8 from J; bases not matched to a gene: 4. The CDR3 is 13 amino acids. The CDR3 DNA reads as TGTGCCTGGAGTGAGGGGGCCGGGGAAAAACTGTTTTTT. Its protein product is CAWSEGAGEKLFF.

This clonotype was seen many times. This chain links TRBV6-5 with TRBJ1-4; perhaps TRBD1 as D (5 bases). The V gene lost 4 bases and the J gene lost 5 bases, with 8 bases spanning the gap. The CDR3 runs 13 residues. The germline V gene encodes CDR1 MNHEY and CDR2 SVGAGI. The CDR3 protein is CASSSDKNEKLFF. CDR3 nucleotide sequence: TGTGCCAGCAGTTCGGACAAGAATGAAAAACTGTTTTTT.

This clonotype was observed many times. The V and J genes are TRBV27 and TRBJ1-1; no definite D call. Germline V CDR1 and CDR2: MNHEY, SMNVEV (reference sequence). CDR3 length: 11 amino acids. V lost 11 bases, J lost 4 bases, and 11 bases lay in between. CDR3 sequence: CALKGVTEAFF. The CDR3 region has the DNA TGTGCCCTCAAGGGCGTCACTGAAGCTTTCTTT.

J is TRBJ2-3 and V is TRBV7-3; D unresolved. This CDR3 region has 14 residues. Trimming shortened V by 5 bases and J by 1 base, and 10 bases separated the two germline ends. Germline CDR1 is SGHTA and CDR2 is FQGTGA. CDR3 DNA sequence: TGTGCCAGCAGCCCCGAATCCCGCACAGATACGCAGTATTTT. Translated: CASSPESRTDTQYF. Together with reference TRBV7-3 and TRBJ2-3, the CDR3 gives the full variable domain: GAGVSQTPSNKVTEKGKYVELRCDPISGHTALYWYRQSLGQGPEFLIYFQGTGAADDSGLPNDRFFAVRPEGSVSTLKIQRTERGDSAVYLCASSPESRTDTQYFGPGTRLTVL.

This clonotype has a handful of counts. V is TRBV20-1 and J is TRBJ2-5; D gene uncertain. The V end was cut by 3 bases, the J end by 1 base, with 9 bases between. The CDR3 has 13 residues. The germline V gene has CDR1 DFQATT and CDR2 SNEGSKA (reference sequence). CDR3 in DNA: TGCAGTGCTAGTACATTTCCCCAAGAGACCCAGTACTTC. Protein product: CSASTFPQETQYF.

The genes are TRBV12-3 or TRBV12-4 and TRBJ1-2; D is unclear. The CDR3 is made up of 13 amino acids. The V end was cut by 5 bases, the J end by 6 bases, with 13 bases between. The chain's CDR3 is CASSTGPGHGYTF. The CDR3 DNA is TGTGCCAGCAGTACTGGGCCCGGTCATGGCTACACCTTC.

The V and J genes are TRBV29-1 and TRBJ2-7; 9 bases map to TRBD1. The CDR3 spans 14 residues. Germline CDR1 SQVTM, CDR2 ANQGSEA. V shed 7 bases, J shed 3 bases, and the junction held 10 bases outside the gene matches. The CDR3 nucleotides read TGCAGCGCCCAGGGACTGGGACAGGGCTACGAGCAGTACTTC. This sequence encodes CSAQGLGQGYEQYF.

This clonotype was counted only a few times. The chain carries TRBV13 and TRBJ2-7; 8 bases agree with TRBD1. The germline gives CDR1 PRHDT, CDR2 FYEKMQ (reference sequence). The CDR3 is 15 amino acids. V dropped 0 bases and J dropped 2; count of bases not matched to a gene: 3. Written as DNA, the CDR3 is TGTGCCAGCAGCTTAGGAAGACAGGGGACCTACGAGCAGTACTTC. Translating it yields CASSLGRQGTYEQYF.

The V call is TRBV4-1, the J call TRBJ1-2; TRBD1 might be the D (6 bases). V was shortened by 3 bases and J by 5 bases, with 13 bases between the two germline ends. This CDR3 is 14 amino acids long. Germline CDR1 MGHRA, CDR2 YSYEKL. The CDR3 here is CASSQALGAYGYTF. The CDR3 coding sequence is TGCGCCAGCAGCCAGGCTTTGGGGGCGTATGGCTACACCTTC.

This clonotype appeared once. The chain recombines TRBV7-2 with TRBJ1-4; D is ambiguous. Germline lookup yields CDR1 SGHTA and CDR2 FQGNSA. CDR3 length: 13 residues. V lost 5 bases, J lost 3 bases, and 7 bases lay in between. The CDR3 loop reads CASSPTSNEKLFF. DNA of the CDR3: TGTGCCAGCAGCCCTACCTCTAATGAAAAACTGTTTTTT.

The gene calls are TRBV20-1 and TRBJ2-7, with 10 nucleotides matching TRBD2. Germline loops: CDR1 DFQATT, CDR2 SNEGSKA (reference sequence). The CDR3 covers 12 residues. The CDR3, as DNA: TGCAGAGGGACTAGCGAAGTCTACGAGCAGTACTTC. Translated: CRGTSEVYEQYF.

Of note for this clonotype: This likely comes from a read error, as the CDR3 has no conserved phenylalanine or tryptophan at its end. The CDR3 region has the DNA TGTGCCAGCAGCTTAGGCGGGTTAAGCACAGATACGCAGTATTCT. Amino acid sequence: CASSLGGLSTDTQYS. This rearrangement joins TRBV7-3 to TRBJ2-3; tentatively, D is TRBD2 (5 bases). Deletions cut 2 bases from V and 0 bases from J, with 9 bases between. Looked up from germline, CDR1 is SGHTA and CDR2 is FQGTGA. The CDR3 has 15 residues.

CDR3 sequence reads: CASSFPGGTGGNEQFF. The CDR3 DNA is TGTGCCAGCAGTTTCCCCGGCGGGACAGGGGGCAATGAGCAGTTCTTC. V usage is TRBV27 and J usage is TRBJ2-1; TRBD1 agrees at 11 bases. This CDR3 is 16 amino acids long. Germline loops: CDR1 MNHEY, CDR2 SMNVEV (reference sequence). V was pared by 3 bases and J by 6 bases, with 7 bases of the junction left unmatched.

This clonotype was recorded a few times. The chain links TRBV5-4 to TRBJ2-2; 8 positions agree with TRBD1. Germline CDR1 is SGHNT and CDR2 is YYREEE (reference sequence). There are 16 residues in the CDR3. V shed 4 bases and J 7 bases; nucleotides not matched to a gene: 12. The DNA for the CDR3 is TGTGCCAGCAGCCCCGGACAGGGTGAAGTTGTCGGGGAGCTGTTTTTT. It codes for CASSPGQGEVVGELFF.

This clonotype appeared a few times. It is unclear where the CDR3 begins or ends on the DNA, so no DNA is shown, and the CDR3 is as TCRdb lists it. V usage is TRBV24-1 and J usage is TRBJ2-2. Both ends counted, the CDR3 spans 14 residues. The V gene's germline CDR1 is KGHDR and CDR2 SFDVKD. The CDR3 protein is CATQGNGTPGSCFF.